Listed below are T cell receptor beta chains from one sample, sequenced in a study of CD8 T cells in ankylosing spondylitis. MiXCR, run by TCRdb on the 5' RACE reads, gives a single entry per CDR3 protein. The data contain 200,000 to 300,000 distinct CDR3 sequences, 20% to 30% of them singletons. The sample comprised blood, either unsorted or a sorted T cell fraction (not recorded which). These receptors were collected from a male donor with ankylosing spondylitis or in good health (not recorded which). The CDR3 runs from the conserved cysteine through the conserved F or W. A D gene is named only where the DNA matches it firmly. For some rows the clone size is stated as once, few or many, or as a class when expanded; others skip it.

j_gene | abundance | len | d_gene | v_gene | CDR3aa | CDR3nt
TRBJ2-3 | many | 16 | TRBD1 | TRBV20-1 | CSHQTGDHTHTDTQYF | TGCAGCCACCAGACAGGGGACCATACCCACACAGATACGCAGTATTTT
TRBJ1-5 | many | 15 | TRBD1 | TRBV4-1 | CASSQGTGGNQPQHF | TGCGCCAGCAGCCAAGGGACAGGTGGGAATCAGCCCCAGCATTTT
TRBJ1-1 | few | 13 | - | TRBV25-1 | CASKAGARIEAFF | TGTGCCAGCAAGGCGGGGGCACGGATTGAAGCTTTCTTT
TRBJ2-1 | - | 13 | - | TRBV6-5 | CASSYDTINEQFF | TGTGCCAGCAGTTACGACACTATCAATGAGCAGTTCTTC
TRBJ2-1 | few | 12 | - | TRBV20-1 | CSAQLNPNEQFF | TGCAGTGCTCAACTCAATCCCAATGAGCAGTTCTTC
TRBJ2-1 | many | 13 | - | TRBV29-1 | CSLAWSTHNEQFF | TGCAGCTTAGCGTGGTCCACACACAATGAGCAGTTCTTC
TRBJ1-5 | - | 16 | TRBD1 | TRBV20-1 | CSAGRPRTGVGQPQHF | TGCAGTGCTGGCCGCCCAAGGACAGGGGTTGGTCAGCCCCAGCATTTT
TRBJ1-1 | few | 15 | - | TRBV20-1 | CSAPKEGRANTEAFF | TGCAGTGCCCCAAAGGAGGGGCGGGCGAACACTGAAGCTTTCTTT
TRBJ2-1 | few | 13 | TRBD1 | TRBV29-1 | CSIPRQGYNEQFF | TGCAGCATACCTAGACAGGGTTACAATGAGCAGTTCTTC
TRBJ2-1 | - | 15 | TRBD2 | TRBV12-3/TRBV12-4 | CASSYGGGAPNEQFF | TGTGCCAGCAGCTACGGCGGGGGGGCCCCGAATGAGCAGTTCTTC
TRBJ2-2 | many | 14 | - | TRBV12-3/TRBV12-4 | CASAPDFYTGELFF | TGTGCCAGTGCACCGGACTTCTACACCGGGGAGCTGTTTTTT
TRBJ2-5 | many | 15 | TRBD1 | TRBV2 | CASSGGTESQETQYF | TGTGCCAGCAGTGGGGGGACAGAGAGCCAAGAGACCCAGTACTTC
TRBJ2-5 | - | 14 | - | TRBV12-3/TRBV12-4 | CASSLRGLQETQYF | TGTGCCAGCAGTTTACGGGGGCTACAAGAGACCCAGTACTTC
TRBJ2-5 | few | 16 | TRBD1 | TRBV24-1 | CATSDEIPGQGETQYF | TGTGCCACCAGTGATGAAATTCCGGGACAGGGGGAGACCCAGTACTTC
TRBJ1-1 | many | 16 | TRBD1 | TRBV5-1 | CASSSDRGPGYTEAFF | TGCGCCAGCAGCTCGGACAGGGGGCCGGGATACACTGAAGCTTTCTTT
TRBJ2-5 | few | 13 | - | TRBV6-6 | CASSYGTFRTQYF | TGTGCCAGCAGTTACGGAACCTTCCGGACCCAGTACTTC
TRBJ1-6 | few | 17 | TRBD1 | TRBV10-3 | CAISESDRVSYNSPLHF | TGTGCCATCAGTGAGTCGGACAGGGTGTCCTATAATTCACCCCTCCACTTT
TRBJ2-2 | many | 16 | TRBD1 | TRBV5-1 | CASTRRQGDFTGELFF | TGCGCCAGCACACGACGACAGGGGGACTTCACCGGGGAGCTGTTTTTT
TRBJ2-3 | many | 14 | - | TRBV20-1 | CSARKPGAADTQYF | TGCAGTGCTAGAAAGCCCGGGGCGGCAGATACGCAGTATTTT
TRBJ2-7 | - | 14 | TRBD1 | TRBV5-5 | CASSATGVGYEQYF | TGTGCCAGCAGCGCCACAGGGGTCGGGTACGAGCAGTACTTC